This T cell receptor beta chain was recorded in a study of blood T cell repertoires in COVID-19. Study summary: Acute and convalescent COVID-19 specimens originated in the United States, Italy and Spain. From T cells, B-cell-depleted T cells, or PBMCs came the material, which was cDNA or gDNA.

Trimming cost V 2 bases and J 5 bases, with 12 bases left between them. This CDR3 has 14 amino acids. From germline, CDR1 is SGHTA and CDR2 FQGNSA. Assay used: immunoSEQ multiplex PCR; TCRdb lists only in-frame clones, some missing. The sample holds over 300,000 clones, roughly 90% seen once. This receptor was taken from a man aged 40-49 years with acute or convalescent COVID-19. The V gene is TRBV7-2, the J gene TRBJ2-5; no clear D. The sample was peripheral blood. DNA of the CDR3: TGTGCCAGCAGCTTACCCCCCCCCGGGGAGACCCAGTACTTC. Translated: CASSLPPPGETQYF.